This T cell receptor beta chain was observed in a study of T cell changes during pregnancy in multiple sclerosis. Some clones are missing from TCRdb's copy, which holds only in-frame ones; the method was immunoSEQ multiplex PCR. Of about 83,000 clones in the sample, roughly nine tenths are singletons; the top ten hold 3% to 4.5%. The V gene lost 5 bases and the J gene lost 3 bases, with 5 bases spanning the gap. The CDR3 extends over 11 amino acids. The germline V gene has CDR1 LNHDA and CDR2 SQIVND (reference sequence). Sequenced here: PBMCs, sampled in the first trimester of pregnancy. The receptor comes from a female donor in good health, serving as a control in a pregnancy study. Some clones in this sample may be carry-over from other donors' samples. The chain uses TRBV19 and TRBJ2-7, with unresolved D. The chain's CDR3 is CASSSIYEQYF. CDR3 coding DNA: TGTGCCAGTAGTTCAATCTACGAGCAGTACTTC.